These 29 T cell receptor beta chains originate from one sample sequenced in a study of tumor-infiltrating lymphocytes in localized non-small cell lung cancer. Sequenced by immunoSEQ multiplex PCR; TCRdb stores in-frame clones only, minus some. The sample records about 12,000 clones, 80% to 90% being singletons. The material sequenced was uninvolved lung tissue not adjacent to the tumor. These receptors originate from a human donor with non-small cell lung cancer.

The genes are TRBV9 and TRBJ1-1; TRBD1 might be the D (6 bases). Germline loops: CDR1 SGDLS, CDR2 YYNGEE. This CDR3 is built from 15 residues. V dropped 4 bases and J dropped 0 bases, with 13 bases sitting between them. CDR3 nucleotides: TGTGCCAGCAGCTTAAGGACAGAAATGAACACTGAAGCTTTCTTT. It is translated as CASSLRTEMNTEAFF.

This clone was picked up one time. The chain is built from TRBV10-1 and TRBJ2-4; the match to TRBD2 covers 9 bases. Looked up from germline, CDR1 is WNHNN and CDR2 is SYGVQD (reference sequence). The CDR3 has 14 amino acids. V lost 3 bases and J lost 6; bases outside the gene matches: 3. The CDR3 bases are TGCGCCAGCAGTGACTCGGGACTAGCAAACATTCAGTACTTC. Its translation: CASSDSGLANIQYF.

The J gene is TRBJ2-7, the V gene TRBV5-4; 9 nucleotides line up with TRBD2. V was clipped by 3 bases and J by 1 base; unmatched bases: 11. The CDR3 is 17 amino acids. Looked up from germline, CDR1 is SGHNT and CDR2 is YYREEE (reference sequence). In DNA, the CDR3 is TGTGCCAGCAGCTCGCCCACCCCGACTAGCGGATCCTACGAGCAGTACTTC. Its protein product is CASSSPTPTSGSYEQYF.

In its sample, this clone was seen once. This chain links TRBV6-1 with TRBJ2-7; no clear D gene. The CDR3 is 13 residues long. Germline V gene data show CDR1 as MNHNS and CDR2 as SASEGT. Trimming pared 1 base from V and 7 bases from J, leaving 11 bases between. In nucleotides, the CDR3 is TGTGCCAGCAGTGAAGGGGCTATATGGGAGCAGTACTTC. This codes for CASSEGAIWEQYF.

The V call is TRBV28, the J call TRBJ1-5; D gene unclear. Germline-derived CDR1 and CDR2 are MDHEN and SYDVKM. This CDR3 is 12 amino acids long. V lost 5 bases, J lost 3 bases, and 5 bases lay in between. CDR3 nucleotide sequence: TGTGCCAGCAGTCTTATCAATCAGCCCCAGCATTTT. Its protein product is CASSLINQPQHF.

The chain joins TRBV29-1 to TRBJ2-3; no clear D. Trimming took 1 base from V and 1 from J, leaving 6 bases between them. Germline V CDR1 and CDR2: SQVTM, ANQGSEA. CDR3 length equals 13 residues. For the CDR3, the DNA is TGCAGCGTTGAAGTTGCCGGCACAGATACGCAGTATTTT. Protein: CSVEVAGTDTQYF.

Comments on this clone: Germline is not matched at one junction end, which may reflect a read error. The sample contains more than one DNA sequence encoding this CDR3. This chain links TRBV6-5 with TRBJ1-1; 7 bases are shared with TRBD1. Germline V lookup: CDR1 MNHEY, CDR2 SVGAGI. This CDR3 has 14 amino acids. Here the CDR3 DNA reads TGTGCCAGCAGTTACGGGACAGCGAACACTGAGGCTTTCTTT. Protein product: CASSYGTANTEAFF.

This sequence joins TRBV7-9 and TRBJ2-5; TRBD1 might be the D (6 bases). Germline assignment: CDR1 SEHNR and CDR2 FQNEAQ (reference sequence). V lost 6 bases and J lost 2, with 10 bases in between. The CDR3 consists of 13 residues. CDR3: CASRLGQQETQYF. CDR3 nucleotides: TGTGCCAGCAGACTCGGACAGCAAGAGACCCAGTACTTC.

This chain links TRBV30 with TRBJ2-7, with 8 bases aligning to TRBD1. The CDR3 consists of 17 residues. The V segment lost 2 bases and the J segment 2 bases; nucleotides outside the gene matches: 14. Germline V gene lookup returns CDR1 GTSNPN and CDR2 SVGIG (reference sequence). The CDR3, as DNA: TGTGCCTGGAGTACTCAGGCTAGGGACAGGATACCCTACGAGCAGTACTTC. Translated: CAWSTQARDRIPYEQYF.

The genes are TRBV13 and TRBJ2-7; possibly TRBD1 for D (6 bases). The V end lost 5 bases, the J end lost 0 bases, and 14 bases lay between the germline ends. The CDR3 has 15 residues. Germline-derived CDR1 and CDR2 are PRHDT and FYEKMQ (reference sequence). CDR3 in amino acids: CASSATTGRSYEQYF. As DNA, the CDR3 is TGTGCCAGCAGCGCAACGACAGGACGCTCCTACGAGCAGTACTTC.

The V gene is TRBV5-1, the J gene TRBJ2-7; D assignment may be TRBD1 or TRBD2 (5 bases each). CDR3 length: 13 amino acids. CDR1 SGHRS and CDR2 YFSETQ come from the germline V gene. V was trimmed by 3 bases and J by 4 bases, leaving 11 bases between them. The CDR3 DNA is TGCGCCAGCAGCTCACGGGACGGGTACGAGCAGTACTTC. It is translated as CASSSRDGYEQYF.

The chain recombines TRBV2 with TRBJ2-7; 15 positions match TRBD2. J was trimmed by 6 bases and V by 4 bases; bases with no gene match: 10. From germline, CDR1 is SNHLY and CDR2 FYNNEI. The CDR3 runs to 17 residues. The CDR3, as DNA: TGTGCCAGCAGTGGGACTAGCGGGAGGGCCCTTATGTCCGAGCAGTACTTC. It codes for CASSGTSGRALMSEQYF.

This rearrangement joins TRBV7-2 to TRBJ2-1, with 8 bases fitting TRBD2. The CDR3 loop spans 14 amino acids. V trimming: 4 bases; J trimming: 7 bases; junction bases outside the gene matches: 6. Germline V CDR1 and CDR2: SGHTA, FQGNSA. The CDR3 DNA follows: TGTGCCAGCAGCTCGAGCGGGAGACGAAATGAGCAGTTCTTC. Residues: CASSSSGRRNEQFF. The variable domain in full, completed from reference TRBV7-2 and TRBJ2-1, reads GAGVSQSPSNKVTEKGKDVELRCDPISGHTALYWYRQSLGQGLEFLIYFQGNSAPDKSGLPSDRFSAERTGGSVSTLTIQRTQQEDSAVYLCASSSSGRRNEQFFGPGTRLTVL.

This chain joins TRBV2 and TRBJ1-4; 7 bases are shared with TRBD1. CDR1 SNHLY and CDR2 FYNNEI come from the germline V gene. The CDR3 is 15 residues long. Trimming removed 5 bases from V and 0 bases from J; junction bases left unmatched: 3. This chain's CDR3 is CASSRQGSTNEKLFF. The CDR3 DNA is TGTGCCAGCAGTCGACAGGGCTCAACTAATGAAAAACTGTTTTTT.

The chain combines TRBV5-4 with TRBJ2-5, with TRBD1 identical over 9 bases. The V gene's germline CDR1 is SGHNT and CDR2 YYREEE (reference sequence). The V segment lost 4 bases and the J segment 5 bases; nucleotides outside the gene matches: 3. The CDR3 has 13 residues. The CDR3 DNA reads as TGTGCCAGCAGCCTCGACAGGGGGGAGACCCAGTACTTC. Residues: CASSLDRGETQYF.

The gene calls are TRBV7-2 and TRBJ2-1; TRBD2 matches 11 bases. V trimming: 7 bases; J trimming: 5 bases; junction bases outside the gene matches: 7. The CDR3 length is 15 residues. CDR1 is SGHTA, CDR2 FQGNSA, per germline. CDR3: CASTPLAGAHNEQFF. CDR3 coding DNA: TGTGCCAGCACCCCACTAGCGGGAGCCCACAATGAGCAGTTCTTC. The complete variable domain, with remaining parts taken from reference TRBV7-2 and TRBJ2-1, reads GAGVSQSPSNKVTEKGKDVELRCDPISGHTALYWYRQSLGQGLEFLIYFQGNSAPDKSGLPSDRFSAERTGGSVSTLTIQRTQQEDSAVYLCASTPLAGAHNEQFFGPGTRLTVL.

This chain uses TRBV25-1 with TRBJ2-3, with D perhaps assigned TRBD1 or TRBD2 (5 bases each). Between the trimmed V and J ends, which lost 6 bases and 6 bases, there was a span of 10 bases. The CDR3 covers 12 residues. Per germline, CDR1 MGHDK and CDR2 SYGVNS. The CDR3 DNA is TGTGCCAGCAGCGGGGACGCCGATACGCAGTATTTT. This gives the protein CASSGDADTQYF.

V and J are TRBV19 and TRBJ1-5; possible D gene TRBD1, 6 bases. The CDR3 runs to 14 residues. V lost 9 bases, J lost 7 bases, and 19 bases lay in between. Germline-derived CDR1 and CDR2 are LNHDA and SQIVND (reference sequence). For the CDR3, the DNA is TGTGCCAGCTCGAAGGGGCCCCAGGGGCAGCCCCAGCATTTT. Translation: CASSKGPQGQPQHF.

The chain uses TRBV21-1 and TRBJ1-1; the table's D call TRBD1 went unverified against the DNA. TRBV21-1 is recorded as a pseudogene. The CDR3 is 17 amino acids. As DNA, the CDR3 is TGTGCCAGCCAACTGGAGCAGGGTCGGTGGCAGAACACTGAAGCTTTCTTT. Translating it yields CASQLEQGRWQNTEAFF.

J is TRBJ2-7 and V is TRBV4-1, with 7 bases aligning to TRBD1. Germline V gene lookup returns CDR1 MGHRA and CDR2 YSYEKL. Trimming removed 1 base from V and 4 bases from J; junction bases left unmatched: 13. The CDR3 consists of 17 residues. CDR3 sequence reads: CASSQVSPTGWPYEQYF. As DNA, the CDR3 is TGCGCCAGCAGCCAAGTTTCACCGACAGGGTGGCCATACGAGCAGTACTTC.

Only one count was recorded for this clone. The rearrangement uses TRBV28 and TRBJ1-6; D is unclear. Germline CDR1 reads MDHEN; CDR2 reads SYDVKM. Trimming removed 2 bases from V and 9 bases from J, with 5 bases in between. This CDR3 has 12 amino acids. For the CDR3, the DNA is TGTGCCAGCAGTTTAGAGGGTTCACCCCTCCACTTT. Translated, it gives CASSLEGSPLHF.

This chain links TRBV5-6 with TRBJ2-7; D perhaps matches TRBD1 (6 bases). Looked up from germline, CDR1 is SGHDT and CDR2 is YYEEEE. The CDR3 is 15 amino acids. The V end was cut by 4 bases, the J end by 4 bases, with 18 bases between. For the CDR3, the DNA is TGTGCCAGCAGCACACCGGGACAATTAATTTACGAGCAGTACTTC. Protein sequence: CASSTPGQLIYEQYF.

The sample holds one count of this clone. This chain uses TRBV7-8 with TRBJ2-3; D possibly matches TRBD1 or TRBD2 (6 bases each). The V gene's germline CDR1 is SGHVS and CDR2 FQNEAQ. Trimming removed 5 bases at V and 6 bases at J, with 9 bases between. This CDR3 has 12 residues. The CDR3 DNA reads TGTGCCAGCAGCCCGGGGGCGGATACGCAGTATTTT. Its protein product is CASSPGADTQYF.

This clone was observed a few times. The CDR3 DNA sequence: TGCGCCAGCAGCTCACAGGGGGCAACTAATGAAAAACTGTTTTTT. This gives the protein CASSSQGATNEKLFF. The chain joins TRBV5-1 to TRBJ1-4; TRBD1 aligns across 8 bases. V trimming: 3 bases; J trimming: 0 bases; junction bases outside the gene matches: 1. The CDR3 is 15 residues long. Per the germline V gene, CDR1 is SGHRS and CDR2 is YFSETQ.

The chain couples TRBV7-2 to TRBJ1-4; D remains ambiguous. Looked up from germline, CDR1 is SGHTA and CDR2 is FQGNSA. V lost 5 bases, J lost 0 bases, and 10 bases lay in between. CDR3 size: 15 residues. DNA for the CDR3: TGTGCCAGCAGCCCTTTGGCTGCAACTAATGAAAAACTGTTTTTT. It specifies CASSPLAATNEKLFF.

This chain joins TRBV6-1 and TRBJ2-5, with no clear D. In germline, CDR1 is MNHNS, CDR2 SASEGT. V lost 0 bases, J lost 5 bases, and 16 bases lay in between. The CDR3 sequence is 16 residues long. The CDR3 DNA follows: TGTGCCAGCAGTGAAGCGATTTCTGGTAGCATGGAGACCCAGTACTTC. Translated, it gives CASSEAISGSMETQYF.

The CDR3 loop reads CASSSSGTREQYF. In DNA form, the CDR3 reads TGTGCCAGCAGCTCGAGCGGTACTCGGGAGCAGTACTTC. J is TRBJ2-7 and V is TRBV11-2, with D perhaps matching TRBD2 (5 bases). V was pared by 4 bases and J by 7 bases, with 14 bases between. The CDR3 is made up of 13 amino acids. Germline V gene data show CDR1 as SGHAT and CDR2 as FQNNGV. Variable domain in full (rest from reference TRBV11-2 and TRBJ2-7): EAGVAQSPRYKIIEKRQSVAFWCNPISGHATLYWYQQILGQGPKLLIQFQNNGVVDDSQLPKDRFSAERLKGVDSTLKIQPAKLEDSAVYLCASSSSGTREQYFGPGTRLTVT.

The chain uses TRBV10-3 and TRBJ2-2; no clear D gene. V lost 8 bases to trimming and J lost 4 bases, with 11 bases between them. This CDR3 is built from 13 residues. Germline V CDR1 and CDR2: ENHRY, SYGVKD. The CDR3 region has the DNA TGTGCCATCCGCCCACTGAGCACCGGGGAGCTGTTTTTT. Protein: CAIRPLSTGELFF.

The rearrangement joins TRBV7-6 to TRBJ1-3; TRBD1 matches at 8 bases. The trim removed 5 bases at V and 4 bases at J, leaving 7 bases unmatched. The CDR3 spans 15 residues. CDR1 and CDR2 from the germline V gene are SGHVS and FNYEAQ. The CDR3 nucleotides read TGTGCCAGCAGCCAGGGACAGGTAGCGGGAAACACCATATATTTT. This gives the protein CASSQGQVAGNTIYF.